This T cell receptor beta chain is drawn from a study of lymphopenia after photon versus proton radiotherapy (dated by TCRdb to between 2019 and 2020). For the wider study: Photon and proton radiation therapy were compared by the study for their immunological effects in patients with gastrointestinal tumors who developed high-grade lymphopenia. The cohort included over 15 patients with gastrointestinal tumors who developed lymphopenia after receiving either photon or proton therapy. The goal of the study was to characterize the differences between the two radiation modalities in how they affect the immune system.

Germline trimming: 5 bases from V, 7 bases from J; junction bases outside gene matches: 18. CDR1 and CDR2, per the germline V gene, are SGHDT and YYEEEE. From the cysteine through the phenylalanine, the CDR3 covers 16 amino acids. Only CDR3 DNA is held: 48 bases, read in frame from base 1. The library was generated by the immunoSEQ multiplex PCR assay. T cell repertoires were profiled with deep sequencing of rearranged TCR beta loci together with multiparametric flow cytometry. Sourced from immuneACCESS, this table was stored by TCRdb with only in-frame sequences that have V and J called. A share of the clones is absent; for the studies checked, an unresolved V gene accounts for under half, and the remainder has no known explanation. The sample contains 50,000 or so clones, roughly nine tenths of them found a single time. Roughly 18% of the sample is held by the ten biggest clonotypes. Points on this clone: Its antigen is not yet known. Nothing much larger sits one base from this clone, and base qualities are not available.

On the study overall, not on this receptor specifically: The survival association was assessed only in patients who died, and the authors presented better survival with proton therapy as a possibility rather than a demonstrated result. Across the cohort, an inverse correlation was found between a larger post-nadir drop in TCR diversity and overall survival time among patients who died. During treatment, patients who received proton therapy stayed relatively stable, whereas patients who received photon therapy lost naive T cells and TCR diversity and gained effector/memory populations. After the lymphocyte count nadir, repertoires from photon-treated patients showed oligoclonal expansion, particularly of CD8+ Temra cells, and this expansion drove the decline in diversity.

Source: peripheral blood, taken from a patient treated with photon-based radiotherapy. The receptor's source is a woman aged 40 to 55 with cholangiocarcinoma. The chain is encoded by TRBV5-6 joined to TRBJ2-7, with 7 junctional bases fitting TRBD1. Here is the DNA: TGTGCCAGCAGTTCGCGTATTCCAGGGGGTCAATGGGAGCAGTACTTC. It is translated as CASSSRIPGGQWEQYF.